The sequence of this T cell receptor beta chain was determined in a study of CD8+ T cells in alopecia areata. Overall study context: Patients in the treated group were given tofacitinib by mouth, 5 to 10 mg twice a day.

This clone showed up just a few times. Sequencing templates came from extracted RNA that was reverse transcribed into cDNA. Profiled with immunoSEQ multiplex PCR; TCRdb holds only in-frame clones, not every one. The sample lists about 210,000 clones; about two fifths were seen once. Treatment given: oral pan-JAK inhibitor, 5-10 mg twice daily. The material sequenced was CD4+ T cells sorted from blood, taken at approximately week 34, from a patient treated with tofacitinib. The TCR was taken from a human donor with alopecia areata.

The CDR3 coding sequence is TGTGCCAGCAACCCTCAAACAGCTACACCCTATGGCTACACCTTC. Translated: CASNPQTATPYGYTF. This chain uses TRBV28 with TRBJ1-2; no clear D. CDR1 is MDHEN, CDR2 SYDVKM, per germline. V was trimmed by 7 bases and J by 4 bases, leaving 19 bases between them. The CDR3 has 15 amino acids.